Listed here are 30 T cell receptor beta chains from one sample, sequenced in a study of neoadjuvant anti-PD-1 for oral cavity cancer. Repertoires were generated with immunoSEQ multiplex PCR, while TCRdb's copy carries only in-frame clones and drops some. The table lists around 15,000 clones, about 67% of them singletons, with around 2.6% in the top ten. The sequencing used PBMCs, collected before nivolumab (anti-PD-1) treatment. All receptors come from a person between 40 and 80 years old with oral cavity squamous cell carcinoma.

The genes are TRBV6-1 and TRBJ2-3, with 11 positions matching TRBD1. This CDR3 is 15 amino acids long. Germline CDR1 MNHNS, CDR2 SASEGT. V was pared by 2 bases and J by 9 bases, with 7 bases of the junction left unmatched. The CDR3 loop is CASSEPGQGGVTQYF. The CDR3 DNA follows: TGTGCCAGCAGTGAACCGGGACAGGGGGGTGTAACGCAGTATTTT.

J is TRBJ2-1 and V is TRBV19, with D perhaps matching TRBD2 (6 bases). This CDR3 comprises 14 residues. V shed 5 bases and J shed 5 bases, with 13 bases lying between them. Germline CDR1 is LNHDA and CDR2 is SQIVND (reference sequence). The CDR3: CASSQAGRDNEQFF. The CDR3 DNA follows: TGTGCCAGTAGTCAAGCGGGCCGGGACAATGAGCAGTTCTTC.

The chain combines TRBV7-2 with TRBJ2-2; 7 bases are a match to TRBD2. Germline values: CDR1 SGHTA, CDR2 FQGNSA. With V trimmed by 4 bases and J by 0 bases, 8 bases remained unmatched. The CDR3 contains 17 residues. As DNA, the CDR3 is TGTGCCAGCAGCTCCCCCCTAGCGGCCGCGAACACCGGGGAGCTGTTTTTT. Amino acids: CASSSPLAAANTGELFF.

The V call is TRBV5-1, the J call TRBJ2-7; D may be TRBD1 or TRBD2 (5 bases each). V shed 2 bases and J shed 5 bases, with 14 bases lying between them. Germline V CDR1 and CDR2: SGHRS, YFSETQ. The CDR3 extends over 14 amino acids. The CDR3 nucleotides are TGCGCCAGCAGCTTCGCAGGGAATAGCGACGAGCAGTACTTC. Its translation: CASSFAGNSDEQYF. The entire variable domain, with the rest obtained from reference TRBV5-1 and TRBJ2-7, is as follows: KAGVTQTPRYLIKTRGQQVTLSCSPISGHRSVSWYQQTPGQGLQFLFEYFSETQRNKGNFPGRFSGRQFSNSRSEMNVSTLELGDSALYLCASSFAGNSDEQYFGPGTRLTVT.

The V gene is TRBV5-1, the J gene TRBJ2-7, with D possibly called TRBD1 or TRBD2 (5 bases each). Germline V gives CDR1 SGHRS, CDR2 YFSETQ. V lost 3 bases to trimming and J lost 2 bases, with 15 bases between them. The CDR3 runs 15 residues. In nucleotides, the CDR3 is TGCGCCAGCAGCTCCTCGGGTGGGGGTGCCTACGAGCAGTACTTC. It encodes CASSSSGGGAYEQYF.

The chain employs TRBV27 and TRBJ1-5; D unclear. Trimming removed 5 bases at V and 0 bases at J, with 8 bases between. This CDR3 spans 14 amino acids. The germline gives CDR1 MNHEY, CDR2 SMNVEV (reference sequence). The CDR3 spells CASSLSYSNQPQHF. In DNA, the CDR3 is TGTGCCAGCAGTCTGTCCTATAGCAATCAGCCCCAGCATTTT.

J is TRBJ2-7 and V is TRBV10-1; 8 nucleotides agree with TRBD1. Germline CDR1 reads WNHNN; CDR2 reads SYGVQD (reference sequence). The J segment lost 1 base and the V segment lost 1 base, leaving 3 bases of the junction unmatched. The CDR3 length is 15 residues. Here the CDR3 DNA reads TGCGCCAGCAGTGAGTTCAGGACAGGGTCCTACGAGCAGTACTTC. Protein: CASSEFRTGSYEQYF.

This chain uses TRBV6-5 with TRBJ2-2; TRBD1 aligns across 9 bases. With 5 bases clipped from V and 6 bases from J, the junction kept 7 bases outside the gene matches. The CDR3 covers 15 residues. The germline CDR1 and CDR2 sequences are MNHEY and SVGAGI. DNA for the CDR3: TGTGCCAGCAGTACCGACAGGGGGTTCGCCGGGGAGCTGTTTTTT. This translates into CASSTDRGFAGELFF.

J is TRBJ2-1 and V is TRBV20-1; D remains unclear. Deletions cut 3 bases from V and 10 bases from J, with 10 bases between. Germline CDR1 is DFQATT and CDR2 is SNEGSKA (reference sequence). CDR3 length equals 11 residues. CDR3 DNA: TGCAGTGCTAGTTCAAGGTACGAGCAGTTCTTC. Its protein product is CSASSRYEQFF.

This sequence joins TRBV5-6 and TRBJ1-5; TRBD1 is a possible D gene (5 bases). Trimming took off 4 bases at V and 0 bases at J, with 8 bases between the two ends. The CDR3 totals 14 residues. From germline, CDR1 is SGHDT and CDR2 YYEEEE. The CDR3 DNA follows: TGTGCCAGCAGCATAGGGGATAGCAATCAGCCCCAGCATTTT. This translates into CASSIGDSNQPQHF.

The V gene is TRBV7-6, the J gene TRBJ2-3; D not resolved. This CDR3 is 12 amino acids long. CDR1 SGHVS and CDR2 FNYEAQ come from the germline V gene. V was shortened by 1 base and J by 4 bases, with 3 bases between the two germline ends. The CDR3 spells CASSLGPDTQYF. The CDR3 nucleotides are TGTGCCAGCAGCTTAGGACCAGATACGCAGTATTTT.

The CDR3 loop reads CASKTGIGELFF. Here the CDR3 DNA reads TGTGCCAGCAAAACAGGCATCGGGGAGCTGTTTTTT. J is TRBJ2-2 and V is TRBV2, with a possible D match to TRBD1 (5 bases). The CDR3 totals 12 residues. Germline V gene sequence: CDR1 SNHLY, CDR2 FYNNEI. Deletions cut 7 bases from V and 7 bases from J, with 10 bases between.

The chain combines TRBV2 with TRBJ1-5, with a weak D call TRBD1 (5 bases). Germline lookup yields CDR1 SNHLY and CDR2 FYNNEI. Trimming shortened V by 1 base and J by 11 bases, and 15 bases separated the two germline ends. The CDR3 has 14 residues. The CDR3 DNA is TGTGCCAGCAGTGAAGGGACACCAACCGGGGCCCAGCATTTT. Residues: CASSEGTPTGAQHF.

This chain links TRBV5-6 with TRBJ1-2, with a possible D match to TRBD1 (6 bases). Germline values: CDR1 SGHDT, CDR2 YYEEEE. Between the trimmed V and J ends, which lost 1 base and 8 bases, there was a span of 9 bases. The CDR3 covers 12 residues. The CDR3 DNA reads TGTGCCAGCAGCTTGACAGGGAACGGCTACACCTTC. The encoded protein is CASSLTGNGYTF.

V and J are TRBV6-1 and TRBJ2-5; 11 positions agree with TRBD2. The junction had 8 bases not matched to a gene; V was cut back by 7 bases and J by 4 bases. The CDR3 covers 15 residues. Germline CDR1 is MNHNS and CDR2 is SASEGT. The DNA of the CDR3 is TGTGCCAGCACCGAAGGCCTAGCGGGAGGAGAGACCCAGTACTTC. Its protein product is CASTEGLAGGETQYF.

This clone was seen just once. The rearrangement uses TRBV5-1 and TRBJ1-4, with D hard to call. This CDR3 spans 14 amino acids. Germline V gives CDR1 SGHRS, CDR2 YFSETQ. V shed 2 bases and J shed 5 bases, with 10 bases lying between them. The CDR3, as DNA: TGCGCCAGCAGCTTATCCGTAACAAATGAAAAACTGTTTTTT. It yields the protein CASSLSVTNEKLFF.

The chain joins TRBV5-5 to TRBJ2-7; D is unresolved. Germline V gene lookup returns CDR1 SGHKS and CDR2 YYEKEE (reference sequence). V dropped 0 bases and J dropped 6 bases, with 16 bases sitting between them. CDR3 length: 15 amino acids. CDR3 region: CASSLDPPATVEQYF. In DNA, the CDR3 is TGTGCCAGCAGCTTGGATCCACCCGCTACGGTCGAGCAGTACTTC.

The chain couples TRBV4-1 to TRBJ2-1, with unresolved D. The germline V gene encodes CDR1 MGHRA and CDR2 YSYEKL. This CDR3 contains 14 residues. Trimming left V 2 bases short and J 6 bases short, with 11 bases between. CDR3 sequence reads: CASSQPSNSNEQFF. As DNA, the CDR3 is TGCGCCAGCAGCCAACCTTCTAATAGCAATGAGCAGTTCTTC.

This chain joins TRBV6-1 and TRBJ1-1; D may be TRBD1 (5 bases). Germline CDR1 MNHNS, CDR2 SASEGT. This CDR3 comprises 13 residues. The germline V and J ends were trimmed by 1 base and 11 bases, with 14 bases remaining between them. The CDR3 bases are TGTGCCAGCAGTGAAGTGGGGGGGGTAAACGCTTTCTTT. Protein sequence: CASSEVGGVNAFF.

The rearrangement links TRBV9 to TRBJ1-5, with TRBD1 identical over 10 bases. Germline CDR1 SGDLS, CDR2 YYNGEE. The CDR3 has 16 amino acids. Trimming at V came to 3 bases and at J to 12 bases, leaving 15 bases not matched to a gene. The CDR3 loop reads CASSAAGTGDREVQHF. The CDR3 DNA sequence: TGTGCCAGCAGCGCAGCCGGGACAGGGGACCGCGAGGTCCAGCATTTT.

This sequence joins TRBV7-8 and TRBJ2-1; TRBD2 agrees at 14 bases. Germline lookup yields CDR1 SGHVS and CDR2 FQNEAQ. The CDR3 loop spans 16 amino acids. V dropped 4 bases and J dropped 8; count of bases not matched to a gene: 7. This CDR3 reads CASSSSGTSGSHEQFF. The CDR3 coding sequence is TGTGCCAGCAGCTCCTCCGGGACTAGCGGGAGCCATGAGCAGTTCTTC.

The gene calls are TRBV6-5 and TRBJ2-7, with D unresolved. V lost 2 bases to trimming and J lost 6 bases, with 8 bases between them. CDR1 and CDR2 (germline): MNHEY, SVGAGI. The CDR3 sequence is 12 residues long. The CDR3 is CASSYPTGEQYF. CDR3 DNA sequence: TGTGCCAGCAGTTACCCTACCGGCGAGCAGTACTTC.

This chain links TRBV29-1 with TRBJ2-3; possible D gene TRBD2, 6 bases. Trimming pared 4 bases from V and 3 bases from J, leaving 11 bases between. There are 13 residues in the CDR3. The V gene's germline CDR1 is SQVTM and CDR2 ANQGSEA. CDR3 amino acids: CSVVAGRTDTQYF. CDR3 nucleotides: TGCAGCGTTGTTGCAGGGAGGACAGATACGCAGTATTTT.

This clone was counted only a few times. One end of the junction does not line up with germline, which may come from a read error. The chain recombines TRBV11-3 with TRBJ2-7, with TRBD2 identical over 8 bases. This CDR3 spans 13 amino acids. The germline CDR1 and CDR2 sequences are SGHNT and YENEEA. This chain's CDR3 is CATSGGSPNEQYF. DNA of the CDR3: TGTGCCACCAGCGGGGGATCTCCCAACGAGCAGTACTTC.

The rearrangement joins TRBV30 to TRBJ1-5; no clear D gene. The CDR3 runs 13 residues. The germline gives CDR1 GTSNPN, CDR2 SVGIG (reference sequence). Between the trimmed V and J ends, which lost 3 bases and 2 bases, there was a span of 8 bases. The CDR3 sequence is CAWSGDGNQPQHF. In nucleotides, the CDR3 is TGTGCCTGGAGCGGAGACGGCAATCAGCCCCAGCATTTT.

This chain joins TRBV7-6 and TRBJ1-1; no definite D call. CDR3 length: 13 residues. The V end was cut by 1 base, the J end by 4 bases, with 7 bases between. Looked up from germline, CDR1 is SGHVS and CDR2 is FNYEAQ. In DNA, the CDR3 is TGTGCCAGCAGCTTAGATGAGGTCACTGAAGCTTTCTTT. Residues: CASSLDEVTEAFF.

This clone has just a few counts. The V and J genes are TRBV11-2 and TRBJ2-7; 9 bases match TRBD1. Germline assignment: CDR1 SGHAT and CDR2 FQNNGV. V was clipped by 3 bases and J by 3 bases; unmatched bases: 3. The CDR3 spans 14 residues. CDR3 DNA sequence: TGTGCCAGCAGCTTCCTGGGACAGGGCTACGAGCAGTACTTC. Its translation: CASSFLGQGYEQYF.

The rearrangement links TRBV10-3 to TRBJ2-3; D remains ambiguous. Trimming cost V 3 bases and J 9 bases, with 16 bases left between them. CDR1 and CDR2 (germline): ENHRY, SYGVKD. This CDR3 is built from 14 residues. CDR3 DNA: TGTGCCATCAGTGAAGGGCCGTATAGAGACACGCAGTATTTT. It yields the protein CAISEGPYRDTQYF.

This rearrangement joins TRBV9 to TRBJ1-1, with D uncertain. Trimming pared 0 bases from V and 1 base from J, leaving 7 bases between. CDR1 is SGDLS and CDR2 is YYNGEE in the germline V gene. This CDR3 region has 14 residues. The CDR3 region is CASSVGFTNTEAFF. In nucleotides, the CDR3 is TGTGCCAGCAGCGTAGGGTTCACGAACACTGAAGCTTTCTTT. The whole variable domain, remainder taken from reference TRBV9 and TRBJ1-1, is DSGVTQTPKHLITATGQRVTLRCSPRSGDLSVYWYQQSLDQGLQFLIQYYNGEERAKGNILERFSAQQFPDLHSELNLSSLELGDSALYFCASSVGFTNTEAFFGQGTRLTVV.

This clone has a handful of counts. The chain employs TRBV19 and TRBJ1-5; possible D gene TRBD1, 5 bases. Germline assignment: CDR1 LNHDA and CDR2 SQIVND (reference sequence). CDR3 length equals 14 residues. Trimming stripped 5 bases from V and 2 bases from J, with 10 bases between. CDR3 coding DNA: TGTGCCAGTAGTGAGCAGACAGGCAATCAGCCCCAGCATTTT. Amino acid sequence: CASSEQTGNQPQHF.